These T cell receptor beta chains were read from a single sample in a study of human T cells and chemical hapten exposure. TCRdb reprocessed the RACE reads via MiXCR and lists one record per CDR3 protein. Among tens of thousands of distinct CDR3 sequences listed, around 10% were seen once. Sequenced material: whole blood, taken in connection with sensitization to the hapten diphenylcyclopropenone (DPC). The receptors shown here come from a man aged 35 to 55 with alopecia areata. Some clones in this sample may be carry-over from other donors' samples. The CDR3 runs from the conserved cysteine through the conserved F or W. The D gene is left open where the match is weak. Clone sizes are given selectively: once, few, many, or a class where the clone is expanded.

TRBJ1-1 | . | . | TRBV30 | TGTGCCTGGAGGTTTGGGGGAAGAAACACTGAAGCTTTCTTT | CAWRFGGRNTEAFF
TRBJ2-3 | TRBD2 | . | TRBV6-2/TRBV6-3 | TGTGCCAGCAGCCCGACTAGCGGGAGAGGAGAAGATACGCAGTATTTT | CASSPTSGRGEDTQYF
TRBJ2-1 | . | few | TRBV19 | TGTGCCAGTAGTATAGACTGGATAAGTAGGGACAATGAGCAGTTCTTC | CASSIDWISRDNEQFF
TRBJ1-5 | TRBD1 | . | TRBV20-1 | TGCAGTGCTAAACCGACAGGGGCGCCCCAGCATTTT | CSAKPTGAPQHF
TRBJ2-1 | . | few | TRBV29-1 | TGCAGCGTTGAAACACAGACTTTCTACAATGAGCAGTTCTTC | CSVETQTFYNEQFF
TRBJ2-7 | . | . | TRBV20-1 | TGCAGTGCTATCCCCCGCGGGTACGGGCAGTACTTC | CSAIPRGYGQYF
TRBJ1-2 | . | many | TRBV20-1 | TGCAGTGCTAGTTCCGGAGACGCTCGCTACACCTTC | CSASSGDARYTF
TRBJ1-4 | TRBD1 | many | TRBV5-1 | TGCGCCAGCAGCTTGGGGGGGACAGAGCTAAGTGAAAAACTGTTTTTT | CASSLGGTELSEKLFF
TRBJ1-4 | . | many | TRBV6-5 | TGTGCCAGCAGTTACTCGATATTTCAGGCGAGTGGCGAAAAACTGTTTTTT | CASSYSIFQASGEKLFF
TRBJ1-6 | TRBD1 | few | TRBV7-9 | TGTGCCAGCAGCACCATGGACAGGGGGGGTTCACCCCTCCACTTT | CASSTMDRGGSPLHF
TRBJ2-5 | TRBD2 | . | TRBV5-1 | TGCGCCAGCGCGACGGGACTAGCGACTTCGGAGACCCAGTACTTC | CASATGLATSETQYF
TRBJ1-1 | TRBD1 | . | TRBV6-5 | TGTGCCAGCAGCCGCGGACCGGACAGGGTGAACACTGAAGCTTTCTTT | CASSRGPDRVNTEAFF
TRBJ2-1 | . | few | TRBV28 | TGTGCCAGCAGTTTCCCTGGCTCCTACAATGAGCAGTTCTTC | CASSFPGSYNEQFF
TRBJ2-3 | . | . | TRBV9 | TGTGCCAGCAGCGTCAACGGCATTACAGATACGCAGTATTTT | CASSVNGITDTQYF
TRBJ1-1 | . | few | TRBV6-5 | TGTGCCAGCTGTTGCAGGGCAGGGGTGAACACTGAAGCTTTCTTT | CASCCRAGVNTEAFF
TRBJ2-3 | . | many | TRBV4-3 | TGCGCCAGCAGCCAAGGGCTAGCGCGCACAGATACGCAGTATTTT | CASSQGLARTDTQYF
TRBJ1-4 | . | . | TRBV28 | TGTGCCAGTGGGAACGGTTTGGGGGAAAAACTGTTTTTT | CASGNGLGEKLFF
TRBJ2-7 | . | few | TRBV27 | TGTGCCAGCAGTCCACACCACATTAGCGACGAGCAGTACTTC | CASSPHHISDEQYF
TRBJ2-7 | TRBD1 | . | TRBV29-1 | TGCAGCGGACAGACAGGGTTTAGCTCCTACGAGCAGTACTTC | CSGQTGFSSYEQYF
TRBJ1-4 | TRBD1 | many | TRBV20-1 | TGCAGTGCCCCAGGGACAGGGGGCCGGAATGAAAAACTGTTTTTT | CSAPGTGGRNEKLFF
TRBJ2-3 | . | few | TRBV6-6 | TGTGCCAGCAGTTTCCAACAGAGAACAGATACGCAGTATTTT | CASSFQQRTDTQYF
TRBJ1-1 | . | many | TRBV5-4 | TGTGCCAGCAGCTTGAGCTTGTGGGTTGACGACACTGAAGCTTTCTTT | CASSLSLWVDDTEAFF
TRBJ2-2 | . | few | TRBV7-9 | TGTGCCAGCAGGAGAGAAACCGGGGAGCTGTTTTTT | CASRRETGELFF
TRBJ1-5 | . | . | TRBV15 | TGTGCCACCAGCAGAGACCTTAGCAATCAGCCCCAGCATTTT | CATSRDLSNQPQHF
TRBJ1-2 | . | few | TRBV29-1 | TGCAGCGTCGGACAGTTAACTAACTATGGCTACACCTTC | CSVGQLTNYGYTF
TRBJ1-6 | . | many | TRBV10-3 | TGTGCCATCACCGAGATCTCACCCCTCCACTTT | CAITEISPLHF
TRBJ2-7 | TRBD1 | . | TRBV29-1 | TGCAGCGTTGGACAGGGGATTAACGAGCAGTACTTC | CSVGQGINEQYF
TRBJ2-3 | TRBD2 | . | TRBV7-8 | TGTGCCAGCAGTACGCGGGAGCCCGAGGATACGCAGTATTTT | CASSTREPEDTQYF
TRBJ2-5 | . | . | TRBV6-2/TRBV6-3 | TGTGCCAGCAGTTCCCTACTAGAAGCCCAAGAGACCCAGTACTTC | CASSSLLEAQETQYF
TRBJ1-1 | . | few | TRBV18 | TGTGCCAGCTCACCACCACAGGCTACCCTGATGAACACTGAAGCTTTCTTT | CASSPPQATLMNTEAFF
TRBJ1-5 | . | many | TRBV2 | TGTGCCAGCAGTGAAGGTTTATCGGGGAGAGGTCAGCCCCAGCATTTT | CASSEGLSGRGQPQHF
TRBJ1-2 | . | few | TRBV5-4 | TGTGCCAGCAGCTTGGATGCAGGGGAGAGCGGCTACACCTTC | CASSLDAGESGYTF
TRBJ1-6 | . | few | TRBV7-9 | TGTGCCAGCAGCTTATCCGGGGGTAGTTCACCCCTCCACTTT | CASSLSGGSSPLHF
TRBJ2-5 | . | . | TRBV7-8 | TGTGCCAGCAGAGAACCGTGGGTAGCGGCAGAAGAGACCCAGTACTTC | CASREPWVAAEETQYF
TRBJ2-7 | . | few | TRBV4-1 | TGCGCCAGCAGCCCATTTATGGACACTCCCCCCTACGAGCAGTACTTC | CASSPFMDTPPYEQYF
TRBJ2-3 | TRBD2 | . | TRBV11-2 | TGTGCCAGCAGCTTAGTGGCTAGCGGGAGGGCTCTGGATACGCAGTATTTT | CASSLVASGRALDTQYF
TRBJ1-5 | . | . | TRBV10-3 | TGTGCCATCAGTGAGAGGCAGGTCCAGCCCCAGCATTTT | CAISERQVQPQHF
TRBJ2-7 | . | few | TRBV30 | TGTGCCTGGAGTGTAAGCAGCAACGAGCAGTACTTC | CAWSVSSNEQYF
TRBJ1-2 | . | . | TRBV5-1 | TGCGCCAGCAGCCCCCGCCCGGACAACTATGGCTACACCTTC | CASSPRPDNYGYTF
TRBJ1-4 | . | few | TRBV12-3/TRBV12-4 | TGTGCCAGCAGTTTATGGGGCCGACTTGCAACTAATGAAAAACTGTTTTTT | CASSLWGRLATNEKLFF
TRBJ2-3 | . | many | TRBV6-2/TRBV6-3 | TGTGCCAGCAGTTACTCCATGGCGGATACGCAGTATTTT | CASSYSMADTQYF
TRBJ2-3 | TRBD1 | few | TRBV7-8 | TGTGCCAGCAGCCAGAGAACAGGGGGCGGAACAGATACGCAGTATTTT | CASSQRTGGGTDTQYF
TRBJ2-5 | . | many | TRBV24-1 | TGTGCCACCAGTGACCTCTTTTCACAAGAGACCCAGTACTTC | CATSDLFSQETQYF
TRBJ2-5 | TRBD1 | few | TRBV19 | TGTGCCAGTAGTATTTTCGGGACAGGGGAAGAGACCCAGTACTTC | CASSIFGTGEETQYF
TRBJ2-7 | . | many | TRBV10-3 | TGTGCCATCAGTGAGTCCCCGGGACGAGTCGCCTACGAGCAGTACTTC | CAISESPGRVAYEQYF
TRBJ2-1 | TRBD2 | many | TRBV28 | TGTGCCAGCAGTTTACTAGCGGGAGGGGGGTTCTTC | CASSLLAGGGFF
TRBJ1-1 | . | many | TRBV5-4 | TGTGCCAGCAGCTCCAAGAGAGGGGACTACACTGAAGCTTTCTTT | CASSSKRGDYTEAFF
TRBJ1-6 | . | many | TRBV28 | TGTGCCAGCATTAGGGGAGGGCAGAATTCACCCCTCCACTTT | CASIRGGQNSPLHF
TRBJ2-3 | . | . | TRBV11-2 | TGTGCCAGCAGCCCACTCGGGTCTGGTTCGGGTACGCAGTATTTT | CASSPLGSGSGTQYF
TRBJ2-1 | . | . | TRBV19 | TGTGCCAGTAGGGGCGGGGGGGACAGGCTTCGTAATGAGCAGTTCTTC | CASRGGGDRLRNEQFF